Included here is one T cell receptor beta chain sequence, with context. The target antigen is unknown. The data belong to a study of cytomegalovirus exposure and HLA in healthy donors. Study conclusions and caveats: CMV serostatus was the only recorded immune exposure for donors. What a later analysis showed was that several of the most significant clusters appeared linked to common viral pathogens. Associated with cytomegalovirus, according to the listing, were some 180 TCR beta chains.

PCR amplification relied on 60 Vbeta primers (plus 13 Jbeta primers). Original analysis: Some 11 million of the approximately 80 million unique TCR beta chains counted in a later analysis were shared. Generated by immunoSEQ multiplex PCR, the TCRdb table keeps only in-frame clones and is missing some. That table supplies the V and J calls and clone size; D and trimming were determined from the DNA. Here the sample spans 76,000 or so clones, around 80% being singletons. The CDR3 is 16 residues long. Trimming shortened V by 3 bases and J by 1 base, and 14 bases separated the two germline ends. Germline V gene data show CDR1 as SGHAT and CDR2 as FQDESV (reference sequence).

This TCR came from a man under 40 in good health and CMV-seronegative. This rearrangement joins TRBV11-1 to TRBJ2-3; TRBD2 might be the D (5 bases). Sequenced material: PBMCs. CDR3 sequence: CASSFSGNGGTDTQYF. The CDR3 bases are TGTGCCAGCAGCTTTTCCGGGAACGGCGGCACAGATACGCAGTATTTT.